Listed below are T cell receptor beta chains from one sample, sequenced in a study of blood T cell repertoires in COVID-19. TCRdb keeps only in-frame clones here, not all; method: immunoSEQ multiplex PCR. The sample yields 200,000 to 250,000 clones, around 89% seen once. The sample taken for sequencing was PBMCs or T cells enriched from blood (not recorded which). These receptors originate from a woman in her twenties or thirties who had recovered from COVID-19. Both conserved end residues are part of each CDR3. A D gene is named only where the DNA matches it firmly. Only part of the rows carry a size: once, few, many, or a class if the clone is expanded.

d_call | clone_size | j_call | v_call | cdr3_aa | cdr3_nt
- | - | TRBJ2-4 | TRBV6-6 | CASSYHVAKNIQYF | TGTGCCAGCAGTTATCATGTAGCCAAAAACATTCAGTACTTC
- | - | TRBJ2-2 | TRBV27 | CASSLSRNTGELFF | TGTGCCAGCAGTTTATCCAGAAACACCGGGGAGCTGTTTTTT
- | - | TRBJ2-7 | TRBV6-2/TRBV6-3 | CASSTFGTPEPYEQYF | TGTGCCAGCAGTACGTTCGGGACTCCTGAACCCTACGAGCAGTACTTC
TRBD1 | - | TRBJ2-7 | TRBV29-1 | CSVRGQGDYEQYF | TGCAGCGTGAGGGGACAGGGCGACTACGAGCAGTACTTC
TRBD1 | once | TRBJ2-7 | TRBV28 | CASRLPGTGHYEQYF | TGTGCCAGCAGACTACCCGGGACAGGGCACTACGAGCAGTACTTC
- | - | TRBJ1-6 | TRBV30 | CAWGAISYNSPLHF | TGTGCCTGGGGAGCAATCTCCTATAATTCACCCCTCCACTTT
TRBD2 | - | TRBJ2-5 | TRBV10-3 | CAISVGRAGETQYF | TGTGCCATCAGTGTGGGGAGGGCCGGAGAGACCCAGTACTTC
TRBD1 | - | TRBJ2-3 | TRBV19 | CASSMRPRTGGPDTQYF | TGTGCCAGTAGTATGCGACCCCGGACAGGGGGCCCAGATACGCAGTATTTT
TRBD1 | - | TRBJ2-1 | TRBV19 | CASSGRRDRGNEQFF | TGTGCCAGTAGTGGACGCCGGGACAGGGGGAATGAGCAGTTCTTC
- | - | TRBJ2-3 | TRBV15 | CATSLRPFTDTQYF | TGTGCCACCAGCTTGCGCCCCTTTACAGATACGCAGTATTTT
- | - | TRBJ2-2 | TRBV6-5 | CASSIQGNTGELFF | TGTGCCAGCAGTATACAGGGAAACACCGGGGAGCTGTTTTTT
TRBD1 | - | TRBJ2-7 | TRBV28 | CASSISGTGGEQYF | TGTGCCAGCAGCATATCCGGGACAGGGGGCGAGCAGTACTTC
TRBD2 | once | TRBJ2-1 | TRBV30 | CASSLGLAGAEQFF | TGTGCCTCGAGCCTCGGGCTAGCGGGAGCCGAGCAGTTCTTC
- | - | TRBJ1-5 | TRBV7-9 | CASTLLEYQPQHF | TGTGCCAGCACCCTATTAGAGTATCAGCCCCAGCATTTT
TRBD1 | - | TRBJ1-2 | TRBV6-4 | CASSSQGTAPYGYTF | TGTGCCAGCAGCTCCCAAGGGACAGCCCCCTATGGCTACACCTTC
- | - | TRBJ2-7 | TRBV7-2 | CASSLTPEGVYEQYF | TGTGCCAGCAGCTTAACCCCAGAGGGAGTCTACGAGCAGTACTTC
TRBD1 | - | TRBJ1-1 | TRBV9 | CASSVDFLDRGGSAFF | TGTGCCAGCAGCGTAGATTTCCTGGACAGGGGGGGAAGCGCTTTCTTT
- | - | TRBJ1-2 | TRBV19 | CASSIGLVGDYGYTF | TGTGCCAGTAGTATTGGCCTTGTGGGAGACTATGGCTACACCTTC
- | - | TRBJ2-3 | TRBV30 | CAWSLTGYTDTQYF | TGTGCCTGGAGCCTGACGGGATACACAGATACGCAGTATTTT
TRBD2 | - | TRBJ2-2 | TRBV7-3 | CASSFDGRAGELFF | TGTGCCAGCAGCTTCGACGGGAGGGCTGGGGAGCTGTTTTTT
- | - | TRBJ1-6 | TRBV11-2 | CASSSGVNSPLHF | TGTGCCAGCAGCTCTGGAGTTAATTCACCCCTCCACTTT
- | - | TRBJ2-1 | TRBV3-1/TRBV3-2 | CASSQERREQFF | TGTGCCAGCAGCCAAGAGAGGCGAGAGCAGTTCTTC
TRBD2 | - | TRBJ2-5 | TRBV29-1 | CSVDTSGSNQETQYF | TGCAGCGTTGACACTAGCGGGAGTAACCAAGAGACCCAGTACTTC
- | - | TRBJ1-5 | TRBV30 | CAWSRGGSQPQHF | TGTGCCTGGAGTCGGGGGGGAAGTCAGCCCCAGCATTTT
- | few | TRBJ1-6 | TRBV30 | CAWSEVGGFNSPLHF | TGTGCCTGGAGTGAGGTCGGGGGGTTTAATTCACCCCTCCACTTT
- | - | TRBJ1-1 | TRBV12-3/TRBV12-4 | CASSPTGRVEAFF | TGTGCCAGCAGCCCTACAGGGCGGGTTGAAGCTTTCTTT
- | - | TRBJ1-5 | TRBV6-5 | CASSQGGGNQPQHF | TGTGCCAGCAGTCAGGGTGGAGGCAATCAGCCCCAGCATTTT
- | - | TRBJ1-3 | TRBV28 | CASSLGGTVHGNTIYF | TGTGCCAGCAGTTTAGGAGGGACCGTCCATGGAAACACCATATATTTT
- | - | TRBJ1-1 | TRBV7-3 | CASKEGTNTEAFF | TGTGCCAGCAAGGAGGGGACGAACACTGAAGCTTTCTTT
- | - | TRBJ1-1 | TRBV18 | CASSQGNTEAFF | TGTGCCAGCTCTCAGGGGAACACTGAAGCTTTCTTT
- | - | TRBJ1-5 | TRBV28 | CASSQGGSGQPQHF | TGTGCCAGCAGTCAAGGGGGATCCGGTCAGCCCCAGCATTTT
- | once | TRBJ1-1 | TRBV11-2 | CASSLAMGGNTEAFF | TGTGCCAGCAGCTTAGCTATGGGGGGGAACACTGAAGCTTTCTTT
TRBD2 | - | TRBJ2-2 | TRBV4-3 | CASSQVAGVHTGELFF | TGCGCCAGCAGCCAGGTCGCGGGAGTTCACACCGGGGAGCTGTTTTTT
- | once | TRBJ2-1 | TRBV7-9 | CASSLGAFGEQFF | TGTGCCAGCAGCTTGGGGGCTTTTGGAGAGCAGTTCTTC
- | - | TRBJ2-5 | TRBV27 | CASRKGGGKETQYF | TGTGCCAGCAGAAAGGGAGGGGGGAAAGAGACCCAGTACTTC
- | - | TRBJ2-5 | TRBV6-5 | CASSYRGGETQYF | TGTGCCAGCAGTTACAGGGGCGGAGAGACCCAGTACTTC
TRBD1 | - | TRBJ1-1 | TRBV27 | CASSPFGQGGGGEAFF | TGTGCCAGCAGTCCCTTCGGACAGGGCGGGGGTGGTGAAGCTTTCTTT
TRBD1 | few | TRBJ2-2 | TRBV30 | CAWRDRETGELFF | TGTGCCTGGAGGGACAGGGAAACCGGGGAGCTGTTTTTT
TRBD2 | - | TRBJ2-1 | TRBV2 | CASSERAGGYNEQFF | TGTGCCAGCAGTGAGAGGGCGGGAGGGTACAATGAGCAGTTCTTC
- | - | TRBJ1-4 | TRBV19 | CASSMGGVGEKLFF | TGTGCCAGTAGTATGGGAGGGGTCGGGGAAAAACTGTTTTTT
TRBD2 | - | TRBJ2-2 | TRBV9 | CASSLTSGVNTGELFF | TGTGCCAGCAGCCTGACTAGCGGGGTCAACACCGGGGAGCTGTTTTTT
- | - | TRBJ2-4 | TRBV7-2 | CASSLGLETLAKNIQYF | TGTGCCAGCAGCCTCGGACTCGAAACCTTAGCCAAAAACATTCAGTACTTC
TRBD2 | few | TRBJ2-7 | TRBV27 | CASSLSAGGLEQYF | TGTGCCAGCAGTTTAAGCGCGGGAGGGCTCGAGCAGTACTTC
TRBD1 | - | TRBJ1-2 | TRBV29-1 | CSVEDPGQQGPYGYTF | TGCAGCGTTGAAGACCCGGGACAGCAGGGACCCTATGGCTACACCTTC
- | - | TRBJ1-3 | TRBV10-3 | CAISDSRSSGNTIYF | TGTGCCATCAGTGATTCGAGGTCCTCTGGAAACACCATATATTTT
- | - | TRBJ1-2 | TRBV14 | CASSQRQGSYGYTF | TGTGCCAGCAGCCAAAGGCAGGGAAGCTATGGCTACACCTTC
- | - | TRBJ1-1 | TRBV19 | CASSQPRGGAFF | TGTGCCAGTAGCCAGCCCAGGGGTGGGGCTTTCTTT
TRBD2 | - | TRBJ2-7 | TRBV27 | CASSLSQVGALAGVYEQYF | TGTGCCAGCAGTTTATCTCAAGTTGGGGCGCTAGCGGGAGTCTACGAGCAGTACTTC
- | - | TRBJ2-3 | TRBV7-2 | CASSFPTPSTDTQYF | TGTGCCAGCAGCTTCCCTACCCCAAGCACAGATACGCAGTATTTT
- | - | TRBJ1-3 | TRBV6-4 | CASSGRWYF | TGTGCCAGCAGTGGCCGGTGGTATTTT